These 9 T cell receptor beta chains share one sample of origin, sequenced in a study of cytomegalovirus exposure and HLA in healthy donors. The primer mix had 60 Vbeta and 13 Jbeta primers. TCRdb's copy holds only in-frame clones and misses some; the assay was immunoSEQ multiplex PCR. The specimen's table records tens of thousands of clones. The sequencing sample was made of PBMCs. These receptor sequences come from a woman aged 30 to 39 in good health and CMV-seronegative.

This chain connects TRBV11-2 to TRBJ2-7; unclear D gene. Trimming shortened V by 2 bases and J by 2 bases, and 4 bases separated the two germline ends. Germline V gives CDR1 SGHAT, CDR2 FQNNGV. The CDR3 has 12 residues. Here the CDR3 reads CASSLLPYEQYF. The CDR3 bases are TGTGCCAGCAGCTTACTCCCCTACGAGCAGTACTTC.

This sequence joins TRBV30 and TRBJ1-1; D is possibly TRBD1 (6 bases). Germline CDR1 is GTSNPN and CDR2 is SVGIG (reference sequence). The CDR3 is 13 residues long. Trimming took 6 bases from V and 3 from J, leaving 14 bases between them. The CDR3 nucleotides read TGTGCCTGCCACAGGGAGGGGTACACTGAAGCTTTCTTT. This translates into CACHREGYTEAFF.

The CDR3 DNA is TGTGCCAGCAGCTCTCAAGGACAGGGAAGGCATGGCTACACCTTC. Encoded protein: CASSSQGQGRHGYTF. The chain joins TRBV7-2 to TRBJ1-2, with 8 positions matching TRBD1. The ends lost 4 bases at V and 6 bases at J; junction bases unmatched: 10. This CDR3 spans 15 amino acids. Germline V gives CDR1 SGHTA, CDR2 FQGNSA.

The gene calls are TRBV5-4 and TRBJ2-1; D gene uncertain. This CDR3 contains 11 residues. Germline V gene lookup returns CDR1 SGHNT and CDR2 YYREEE (reference sequence). V was pared by 4 bases and J by 5 bases, with 4 bases between. This chain's CDR3 is CASSQNNEQFF. CDR3 nucleotides: TGTGCCAGCAGCCAGAACAATGAGCAGTTCTTC.

The chain has TRBV5-1 and TRBJ1-1, with 8 nucleotides matching TRBD1. Per germline, CDR1 SGHRS and CDR2 YFSETQ. The CDR3 length is 14 residues. V shed 8 bases and J 2 bases; nucleotides not matched to a gene: 8. CDR3 in amino acids: CASRDRPVNTEAFF. CDR3 sequence (DNA): TGCGCCAGTAGGGACAGGCCCGTTAACACTGAAGCTTTCTTT.

The V call is TRBV6-1, the J call TRBJ2-1, with 11 bases identical to TRBD2. The V gene's germline CDR1 is MNHNS and CDR2 SASEGT. The CDR3 sequence is 17 residues long. Germline trimming cut 3 bases from V and 8 bases from J; bases unmatched to any gene: 12. The CDR3 region has the DNA TGTGCCAGCAGTGACTTGGCTAGCGGGGGGCCTCGGGATGAGCAGTTCTTC. It codes for CASSDLASGGPRDEQFF.

The rearrangement uses TRBV9 and TRBJ1-4; D might be TRBD1 (5 bases). With 2 bases removed from V and 8 bases from J, the gap between germline ends came to 10 bases. This CDR3 comprises 13 residues. Per the germline V gene, CDR1 is SGDLS and CDR2 is YYNGEE. The CDR3 is CASSVGRGEKLFF. The CDR3 bases are TGTGCCAGCAGCGTCGGGAGGGGCGAAAAACTGTTTTTT.

The chain carries TRBV5-5 and TRBJ1-1; D is possibly TRBD1 (5 bases). CDR1 and CDR2 from the germline V gene are SGHKS and YYEKEE (reference sequence). Trimming took off 4 bases at V and 1 base at J, with 8 bases between the two ends. The CDR3 contains 13 residues. The CDR3 sequence is CASSVGANTEAFF. CDR3 coding DNA: TGTGCCAGCAGCGTTGGGGCGAACACTGAAGCTTTCTTT.

This chain joins TRBV5-1 and TRBJ1-1, with D uncertain. CDR1 SGHRS and CDR2 YFSETQ come from the germline V gene. The CDR3 covers 15 residues. The V gene lost 1 base and the J gene lost 5 bases, with 15 bases spanning the gap. CDR3 residues: CASSLSYGGSTEAFF. The CDR3 DNA reads TGCGCCAGCAGCTTGTCGTATGGCGGTAGTACTGAAGCTTTCTTT. The whole variable domain, remainder taken from reference TRBV5-1 and TRBJ1-1, is KAGVTQTPRYLIKTRGQQVTLSCSPISGHRSVSWYQQTPGQGLQFLFEYFSETQRNKGNFPGRFSGRQFSNSRSEMNVSTLELGDSALYLCASSLSYGGSTEAFFGQGTRLTVV.